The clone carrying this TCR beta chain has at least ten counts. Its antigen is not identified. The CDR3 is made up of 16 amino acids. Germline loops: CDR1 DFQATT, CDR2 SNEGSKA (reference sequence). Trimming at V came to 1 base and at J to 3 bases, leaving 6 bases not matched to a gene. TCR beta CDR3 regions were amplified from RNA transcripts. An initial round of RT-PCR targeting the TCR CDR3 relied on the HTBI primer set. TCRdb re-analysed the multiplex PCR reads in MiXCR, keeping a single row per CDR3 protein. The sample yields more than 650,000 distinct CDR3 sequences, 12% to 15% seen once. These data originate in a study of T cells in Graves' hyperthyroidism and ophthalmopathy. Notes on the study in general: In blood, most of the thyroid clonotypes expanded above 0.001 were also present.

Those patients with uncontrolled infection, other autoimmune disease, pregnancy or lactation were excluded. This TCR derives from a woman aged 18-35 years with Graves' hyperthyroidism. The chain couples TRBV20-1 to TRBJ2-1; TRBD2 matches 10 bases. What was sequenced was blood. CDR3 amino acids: CSARVPTSGNYNEQFF. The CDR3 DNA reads TGCAGTGCTAGAGTCCCTACTAGCGGGAACTACAATGAGCAGTTCTTC.